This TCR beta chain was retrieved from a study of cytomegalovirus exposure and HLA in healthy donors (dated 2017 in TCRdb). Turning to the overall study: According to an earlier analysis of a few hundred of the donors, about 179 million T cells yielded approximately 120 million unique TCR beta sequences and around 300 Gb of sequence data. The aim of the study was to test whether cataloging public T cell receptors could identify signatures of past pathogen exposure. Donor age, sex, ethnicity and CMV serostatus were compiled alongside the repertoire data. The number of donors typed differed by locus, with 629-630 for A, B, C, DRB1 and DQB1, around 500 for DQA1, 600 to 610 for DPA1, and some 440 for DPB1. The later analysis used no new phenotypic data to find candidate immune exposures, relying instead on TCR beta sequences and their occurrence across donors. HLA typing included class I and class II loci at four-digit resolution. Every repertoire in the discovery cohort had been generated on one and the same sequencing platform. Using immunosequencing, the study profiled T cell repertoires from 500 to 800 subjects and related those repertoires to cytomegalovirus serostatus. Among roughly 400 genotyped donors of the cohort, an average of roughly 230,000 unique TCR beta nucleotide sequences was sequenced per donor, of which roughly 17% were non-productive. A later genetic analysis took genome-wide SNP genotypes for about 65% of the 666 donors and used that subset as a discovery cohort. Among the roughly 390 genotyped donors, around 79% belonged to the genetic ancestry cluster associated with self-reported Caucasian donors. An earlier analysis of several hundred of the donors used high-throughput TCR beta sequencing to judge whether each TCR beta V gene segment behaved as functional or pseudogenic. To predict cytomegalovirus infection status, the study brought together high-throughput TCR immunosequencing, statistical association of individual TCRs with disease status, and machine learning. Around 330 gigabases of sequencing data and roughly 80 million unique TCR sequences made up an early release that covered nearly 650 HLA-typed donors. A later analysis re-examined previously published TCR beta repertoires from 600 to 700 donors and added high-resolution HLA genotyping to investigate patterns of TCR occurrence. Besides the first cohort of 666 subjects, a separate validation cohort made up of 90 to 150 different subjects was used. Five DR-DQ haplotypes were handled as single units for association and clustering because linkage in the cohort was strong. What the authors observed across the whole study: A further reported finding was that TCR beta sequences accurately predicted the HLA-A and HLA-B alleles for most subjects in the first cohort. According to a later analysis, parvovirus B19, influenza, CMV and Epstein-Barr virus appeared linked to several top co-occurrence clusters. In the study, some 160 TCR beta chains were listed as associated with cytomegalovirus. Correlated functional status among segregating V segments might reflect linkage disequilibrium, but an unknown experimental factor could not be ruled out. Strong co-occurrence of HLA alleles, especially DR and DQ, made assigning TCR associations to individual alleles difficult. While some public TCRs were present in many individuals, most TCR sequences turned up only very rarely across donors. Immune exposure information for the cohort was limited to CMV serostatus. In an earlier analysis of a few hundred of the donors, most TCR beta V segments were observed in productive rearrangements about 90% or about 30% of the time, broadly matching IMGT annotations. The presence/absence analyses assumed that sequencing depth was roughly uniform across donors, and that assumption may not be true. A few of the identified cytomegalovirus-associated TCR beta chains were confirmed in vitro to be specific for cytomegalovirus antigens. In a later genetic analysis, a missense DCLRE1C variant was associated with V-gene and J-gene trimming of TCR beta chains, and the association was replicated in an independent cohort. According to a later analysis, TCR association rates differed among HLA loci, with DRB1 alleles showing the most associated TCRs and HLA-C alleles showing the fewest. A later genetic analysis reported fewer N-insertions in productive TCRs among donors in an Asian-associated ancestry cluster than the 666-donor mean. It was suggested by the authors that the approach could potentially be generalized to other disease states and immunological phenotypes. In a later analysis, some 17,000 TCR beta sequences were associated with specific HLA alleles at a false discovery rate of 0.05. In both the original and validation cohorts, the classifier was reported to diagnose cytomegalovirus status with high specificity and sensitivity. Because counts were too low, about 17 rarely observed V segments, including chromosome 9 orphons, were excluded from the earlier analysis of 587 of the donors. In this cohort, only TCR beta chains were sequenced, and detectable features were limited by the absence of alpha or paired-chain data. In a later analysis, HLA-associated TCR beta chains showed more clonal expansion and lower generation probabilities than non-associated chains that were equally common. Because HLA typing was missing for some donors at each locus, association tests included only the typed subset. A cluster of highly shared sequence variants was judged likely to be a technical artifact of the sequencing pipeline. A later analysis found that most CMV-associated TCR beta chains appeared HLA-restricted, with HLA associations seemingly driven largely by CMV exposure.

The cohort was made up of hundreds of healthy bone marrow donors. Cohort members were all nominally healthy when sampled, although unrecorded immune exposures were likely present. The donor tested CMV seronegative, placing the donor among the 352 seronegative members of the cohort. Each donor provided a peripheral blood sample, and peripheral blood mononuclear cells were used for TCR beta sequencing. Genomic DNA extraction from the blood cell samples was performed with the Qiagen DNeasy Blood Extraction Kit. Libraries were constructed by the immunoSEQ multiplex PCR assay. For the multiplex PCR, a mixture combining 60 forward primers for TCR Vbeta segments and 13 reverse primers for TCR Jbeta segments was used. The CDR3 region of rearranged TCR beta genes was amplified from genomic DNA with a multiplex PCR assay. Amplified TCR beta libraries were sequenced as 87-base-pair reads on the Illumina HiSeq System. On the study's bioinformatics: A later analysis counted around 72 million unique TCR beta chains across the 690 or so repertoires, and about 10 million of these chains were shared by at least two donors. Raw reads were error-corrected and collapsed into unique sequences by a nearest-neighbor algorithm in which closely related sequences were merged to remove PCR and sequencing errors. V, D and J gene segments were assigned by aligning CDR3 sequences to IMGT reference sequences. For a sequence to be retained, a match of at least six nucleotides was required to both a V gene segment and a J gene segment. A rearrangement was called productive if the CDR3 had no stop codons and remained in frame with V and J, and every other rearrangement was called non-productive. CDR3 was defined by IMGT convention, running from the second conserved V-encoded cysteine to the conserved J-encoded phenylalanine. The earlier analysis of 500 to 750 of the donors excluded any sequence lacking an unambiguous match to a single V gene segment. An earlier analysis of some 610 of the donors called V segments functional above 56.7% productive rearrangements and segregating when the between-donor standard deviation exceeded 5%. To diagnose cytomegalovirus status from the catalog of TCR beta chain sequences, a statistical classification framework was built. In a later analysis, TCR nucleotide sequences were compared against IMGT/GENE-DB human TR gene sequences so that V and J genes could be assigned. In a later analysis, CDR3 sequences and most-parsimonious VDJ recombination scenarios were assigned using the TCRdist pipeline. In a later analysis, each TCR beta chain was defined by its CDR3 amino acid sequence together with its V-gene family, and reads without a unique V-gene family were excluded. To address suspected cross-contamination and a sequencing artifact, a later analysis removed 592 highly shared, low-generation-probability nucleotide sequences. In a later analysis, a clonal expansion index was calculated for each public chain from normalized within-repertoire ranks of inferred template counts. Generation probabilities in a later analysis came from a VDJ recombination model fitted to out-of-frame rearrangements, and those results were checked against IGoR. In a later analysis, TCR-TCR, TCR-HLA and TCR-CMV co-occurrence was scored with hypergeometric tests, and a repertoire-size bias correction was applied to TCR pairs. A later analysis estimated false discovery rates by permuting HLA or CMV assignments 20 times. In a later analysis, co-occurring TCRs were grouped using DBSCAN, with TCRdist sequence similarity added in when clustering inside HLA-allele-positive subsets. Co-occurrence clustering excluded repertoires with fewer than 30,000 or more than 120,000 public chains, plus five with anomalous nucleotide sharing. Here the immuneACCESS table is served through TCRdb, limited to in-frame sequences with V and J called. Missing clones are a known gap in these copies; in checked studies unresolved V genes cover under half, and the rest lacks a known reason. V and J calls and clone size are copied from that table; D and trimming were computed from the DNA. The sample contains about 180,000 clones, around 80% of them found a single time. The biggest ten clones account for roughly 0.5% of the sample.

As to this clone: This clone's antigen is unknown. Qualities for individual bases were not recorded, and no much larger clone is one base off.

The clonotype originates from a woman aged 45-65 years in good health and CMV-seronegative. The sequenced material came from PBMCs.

The nucleotides read TGTGCCAGTAGTTTTGAACCGGGGGGACAGTTCTTC. This encodes CASSFEPGGQFF. The rearranged segments are TRBV19 and TRBJ2-1, with 7 junctional bases fitting TRBD2. The CDR3 spans 12 residues, from the cysteine through the phenylalanine. Only the CDR3 region is kept as DNA, spanning 36 bases read in frame from base 1. Compared with germline, V lacks 5 bases and J lacks 13 bases; bases without a gene match: 8. Taken from the germline V gene (reference sequence), the CDR1 and CDR2 loops are LNHDA and SQIVND.